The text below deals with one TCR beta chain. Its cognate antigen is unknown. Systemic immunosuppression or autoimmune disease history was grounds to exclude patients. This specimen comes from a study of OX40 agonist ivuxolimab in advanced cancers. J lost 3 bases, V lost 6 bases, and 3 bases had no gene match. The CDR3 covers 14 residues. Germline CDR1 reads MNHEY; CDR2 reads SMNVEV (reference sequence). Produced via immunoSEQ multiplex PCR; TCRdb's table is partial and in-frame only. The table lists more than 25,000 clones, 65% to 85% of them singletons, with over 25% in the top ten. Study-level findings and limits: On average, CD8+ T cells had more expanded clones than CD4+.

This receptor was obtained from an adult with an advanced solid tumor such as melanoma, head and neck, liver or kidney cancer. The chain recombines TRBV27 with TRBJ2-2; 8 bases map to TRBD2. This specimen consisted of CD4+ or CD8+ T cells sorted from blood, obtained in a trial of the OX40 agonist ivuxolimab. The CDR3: CASRLAGYTGELFF. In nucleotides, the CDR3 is TGTGCCAGCAGGTTAGCGGGATACACCGGGGAGCTGTTTTTT.